These T cell receptor beta chains were read from a single sample in a study of cytomegalovirus exposure and HLA in healthy donors. The data were produced by immunoSEQ multiplex PCR, yet TCRdb's version contains in-frame clones alone and is incomplete. The profile shows about 160,000 clones, 80% to 85% of them singletons. Sequencing was performed on PBMCs. These receptors were collected from a young man in good health and CMV-seronegative. CDR3s include the opening cysteine and the closing phenylalanine or tryptophan. D genes are given only for firm matches. The size of a clone is reported for some rows only, either as once, few or many, or as a class for expanded clones.

.	TRBJ2-5	16	TRBV5-6	TRBD2	TGTGCCAGCAGCGGGCGACTAGCGGGGAGGCAAGAGACCCAGTACTTC	CASSGRLAGRQETQYF
.	TRBJ2-7	21	TRBV5-1	TRBD2	TGCGCCAGCAGCCAACTCTACAGGGGCCCCTCGGTAGCGGGAGATCACTACGAGCAGTACTTC	CASSQLYRGPSVAGDHYEQYF
.	TRBJ2-7	14	TRBV10-1	.	TGCGCCAGCAGTGAGTCCGAGGGATCCTACGAGCAGTACTTC	CASSESEGSYEQYF
once	TRBJ2-5	11	TRBV6-5	.	TGTGCCAGCAGTTACTGGGGGGCCCAGTACTTC	CASSYWGAQYF
.	TRBJ2-3	15	TRBV7-2	TRBD1	TGTGCCAGCAGCCAGGGGACAGGGGGCAGGGATACGCAGTATTTT	CASSQGTGGRDTQYF
.	TRBJ1-5	16	TRBV4-1	TRBD1	TGCGCCAGCAGCCAAGTCCCGGACAGGGTCAATCAGCCCCAGCATTTT	CASSQVPDRVNQPQHF
.	TRBJ2-3	14	TRBV5-4	.	TGTGCCAGCAGCTTGGGGGGGCGCACAGATACGCAGTATTTT	CASSLGGRTDTQYF
few	TRBJ2-3	14	TRBV6-4	TRBD1	TGTGCCAGCAGTGACGGGACAGGGGCAGATACGCAGTATTTT	CASSDGTGADTQYF
.	TRBJ2-7	13	TRBV6-5	.	TGTGCCAGCAAGCGGGCAGAGTCCGGCGAGCAGTACTTC	CASKRAESGEQYF
.	TRBJ2-1	15	TRBV7-9	TRBD2	TGTGCCAGCAGCTACCCAGAGCGGGGGTTCCGGGAGCAGTTCTTC	CASSYPERGFREQFF
once	TRBJ1-6	16	TRBV5-1	TRBD1	TGCGCCAGCAGCGCAACACCGACAGGGGGCGGTTCACCCCTCCACTTT	CASSATPTGGGSPLHF
few	TRBJ1-4	14	TRBV7-8	TRBD1	TGTGCCAGCAGCCCGCAGGGGGAAAGGGAAAAACTGTTTTTT	CASSPQGEREKLFF
.	TRBJ1-1	15	TRBV25-1	TRBD1	TGTGCCAGCAGTGATGCTGGGCAGGGGGACACTGAAGCTTTCTTT	CASSDAGQGDTEAFF
.	TRBJ2-6	16	TRBV10-3	TRBD1	TGTGCCATTTTCGGGACAGGGGGTTCAGGGGCCAACGTCCTGACTTTC	CAIFGTGGSGANVLTF
.	TRBJ2-7	15	TRBV11-2	TRBD1	TGTGCCAGCAGCCCAGGACAGGTCCCTTCAGGGGAGCAGTACTTC	CASSPGQVPSGEQYF
.	TRBJ2-4	17	TRBV19	TRBD1	TGTGCCAGTAGCCCCGAGACAGGGGCCCTAGCCAAAAACATTCAGTACTTC	CASSPETGALAKNIQYF
.	TRBJ1-1	17	TRBV29-1	TRBD1	TGCAGCTATATAGGTCCATTAGGACAGGGAATGAACACTGAAGCTTTCTTT	CSYIGPLGQGMNTEAFF
.	TRBJ1-6	14	TRBV5-1	TRBD1	TGCGCCAGCAGCTCGGACAGGGAGGTTTCACCCCTCCACTTT	CASSSDREVSPLHF
.	TRBJ1-2	16	TRBV27	.	TGTGCCAGCAGTTTCGGTGGCAGGGGATATAACTATGGCTACACCTTC	CASSFGGRGYNYGYTF
.	TRBJ1-5	13	TRBV28	.	TGTGCCAGCAGTTTACTCTCTGATCAGCCCCAGCATTTT	CASSLLSDQPQHF
.	TRBJ1-2	13	TRBV7-9	TRBD1	TGTGCCAGCAGCCTCGGGACAGACTATGGCTACACCTTC	CASSLGTDYGYTF
.	TRBJ2-1	12	TRBV5-1	.	TGCGCCAGCAGCTTCAGGGAAGATGAGCAGTTCTTC	CASSFREDEQFF
.	TRBJ1-1	14	TRBV9	.	TGTGCCAGCAGCGTAGTTGTAGCGAACACTGAAGCTTTCTTT	CASSVVVANTEAFF
.	TRBJ2-7	15	TRBV5-5	TRBD1	TGTGCCAGCAGCTTGCCGGGGACAGGGGGCTTCGAGCAGTACTTC	CASSLPGTGGFEQYF
.	TRBJ2-1	16	TRBV6-5	TRBD1	TGTGCCAGCAGTTACGGGGCAGGGGGTTCCTACAATGAGCAGTTCTTC	CASSYGAGGSYNEQFF
once	TRBJ2-1	13	TRBV29-1	TRBD1	TGCAGCGGCGGACAGGGGGTCTACAATGAGCAGTTCTTC	CSGGQGVYNEQFF
.	TRBJ2-3	15	TRBV5-1	.	TGCGCCAGCAGCGCGACAGGAGATAGCACAGATACGCAGTATTTT	CASSATGDSTDTQYF
.	TRBJ2-1	13	TRBV19	TRBD2	TGTGCCAGTGGCGGGGGTCCATACAATGAGCAGTTCTTC	CASGGGPYNEQFF
.	TRBJ1-1	13	TRBV5-1	.	TGCGCCAGCAGCGGCGGGGAAATCACTGAAGCTTTCTTT	CASSGGEITEAFF
.	TRBJ2-7	16	TRBV9	TRBD2	TGTGCCAGCAGCGTAGGAGCTAGCGGGGCTCTCTACGAGCAGTACTTC	CASSVGASGALYEQYF
.	TRBJ2-1	16	TRBV5-1	TRBD2	TGCGCCAGCAGCGTTAAGGCTAGCGGGGGAGGGACTGAGCAGTTCTTC	CASSVKASGGGTEQFF
.	TRBJ1-2	15	TRBV5-1	.	TGCGCCAGCAGCTTGGTGGCGGATTCGGGCTATGGCTACACCTTC	CASSLVADSGYGYTF
.	TRBJ2-1	16	TRBV27	.	TGTGCCAGCAGTTCAGAAACGGGGACACCCTACAATGAGCAGTTCTTC	CASSSETGTPYNEQFF
.	TRBJ2-3	15	TRBV6-5	TRBD2	TGTGCCAGCAGTTACTCGGGGGGGGGCACAGATACGCAGTATTTT	CASSYSGGGTDTQYF
few	TRBJ1-3	14	TRBV28	TRBD1	TGTGCCAGCAGTTTAGGTAACAGGGGGAACACCATATATTTT	CASSLGNRGNTIYF
.	TRBJ2-4	13	TRBV6-5	TRBD2	TGTGCCAGCAGCCCCCGGGGGGGGACCATTCAGTACTTC	CASSPRGGTIQYF
.	TRBJ2-7	17	TRBV4-2	TRBD2	TGTGCCAGCAGCCAAGGAGCGGGACTTACCGGATGGTACGAGCAGTACTTC	CASSQGAGLTGWYEQYF
.	TRBJ1-1	14	TRBV5-4	.	TGTGCCAGCAGCTTGGCACAGCCTAATGGTGGAGCTTTCTTT	CASSLAQPNGGAFF
.	TRBJ1-6	13	TRBV2	.	TGTGCCAGCAGTGATCCGGGTATCTCACCCCTCCACTTT	CASSDPGISPLHF
.	TRBJ1-1	13	TRBV19	.	TGTGCCAGTGATGGACGGGAGAACACTGAAGCTTTCTTT	CASDGRENTEAFF
.	TRBJ2-7	13	TRBV28	TRBD1	TGTGCCAGCGTCACGGGACAGGGCTACGAGCAGTACTTC	CASVTGQGYEQYF
few	TRBJ2-2	17	TRBV4-1	.	TGCGCCAGCAGCCAAGATTTTGCCCAGCGGTTAACCGGGGAGCTGTTTTTT	CASSQDFAQRLTGELFF
.	TRBJ2-3	15	TRBV5-6	TRBD2	TGTGCCAGCAGCCCTGGACTAGTAAAGTCGGATACGCAGTATTTT	CASSPGLVKSDTQYF
.	TRBJ2-2	15	TRBV5-6	.	TGTGCCAGCAGCTTCTTAGGGGTCGACACCGGGGAGCTGTTTTTT	CASSFLGVDTGELFF
.	TRBJ1-2	14	TRBV27	.	TGTGCCAGCAGCGACAATTGGGAGGGCTATGGCTACACCTTC	CASSDNWEGYGYTF
.	TRBJ2-7	14	TRBV4-1	TRBD2	TGCGCCAGCAGCCAAGATGCAACTAGCGATGGAATGTACTTC	CASSQDATSDGMYF
.	TRBJ2-1	14	TRBV6-4	.	TGTGCCAGCAGCATAGAAAACTCCTACAATGAGCAGTTCTTC	CASSIENSYNEQFF
.	TRBJ2-7	14	TRBV4-1	.	TGCGCCAGCAGCCGCAAACAGGGCTCCTACGAGCAGTACTTC	CASSRKQGSYEQYF
.	TRBJ2-5	13	TRBV14	.	TGTGCCAGCAGCCAAACCCCCAGGGAGACCCAGTACTTC	CASSQTPRETQYF